These T cell receptor beta chains were read from a single sample in a study of T-cell reconstitution after alpha-beta-depleted transplantation in children. Via MiXCR, TCRdb re-called the PCR reads, giving one row per CDR3 protein. This table has some 830,000 distinct CDR3 sequences, less than 20% appearing once. The sample here was PBMCs, mostly from graft donor cells, taken 360 days after TCRalphabeta/CD19-depleted stem cell transplant. These receptors all stem from a male patient younger than 18 who had a stem cell transplant for acute lymphoblastic leukemia, so the T cells may come from the graft donor. The CDR3 runs from the conserved cysteine through the conserved F or W. A D gene is named only where the DNA matches it firmly. Clone size is not always given. Where it is, it says once, few, many or a class for expanded clones.

CDR3nt: TGTGCCAGCAGCTTAGCCGGGAAAGGCTACACCTTC
CDR3aa: CASSLAGKGYTF
len: 12
abundance: -
v_gene: TRBV7-6
j_gene: TRBJ1-2
d_gene: -

CDR3nt: TGCAGTGCTAGAGGGACTAGCAATCAGCCCCAGCATTTT
CDR3aa: CSARGTSNQPQHF
len: 13
abundance: many
v_gene: TRBV20-1
j_gene: TRBJ1-5
d_gene: -

CDR3nt: TGTGCCAGCAGTCTCATACACAGGGAGAGTGACACTGAAGCTTTCTTT
CDR3aa: CASSLIHRESDTEAFF
len: 16
abundance: few
v_gene: TRBV16
j_gene: TRBJ1-1
d_gene: -

CDR3nt: TGCGCCAGCAGCTTGGATCAGGGAGGTACTGAAGCTTTCTTT
CDR3aa: CASSLDQGGTEAFF
len: 14
abundance: many
v_gene: TRBV5-1
j_gene: TRBJ1-1
d_gene: -

CDR3nt: TGTGCCAGCAGTGAAGGCAGGGAGGAATCCTACGAGCAGTACTTC
CDR3aa: CASSEGREESYEQYF
len: 15
abundance: -
v_gene: TRBV6-1
j_gene: TRBJ2-7
d_gene: -

CDR3nt: TGTGCCAGCAGTGACTTTGCGGACGAGCAGTACTTC
CDR3aa: CASSDFADEQYF
len: 12
abundance: -
v_gene: TRBV25-1
j_gene: TRBJ2-7
d_gene: -

CDR3nt: TGTGCCAGCTCTGAGCGGAGGGAGCTGAACGAGCAGTACTTC
CDR3aa: CASSERRELNEQYF
len: 14
abundance: -
v_gene: TRBV18
j_gene: TRBJ2-7
d_gene: -

CDR3nt: TGTGCCAGCAGTTTAAGTCGGACTAGCGGGTCGTACAATGAGCAGTTCTTC
CDR3aa: CASSLSRTSGSYNEQFF
len: 17
abundance: -
v_gene: TRBV12-3/TRBV12-4
j_gene: TRBJ2-1
d_gene: TRBD2

CDR3nt: TGTGCCAGCAGCGTAGTGCAGCGGGGGGGAAGCACAGATACGCAGTATTTT
CDR3aa: CASSVVQRGGSTDTQYF
len: 17
abundance: few
v_gene: TRBV9
j_gene: TRBJ2-3
d_gene: TRBD2

CDR3nt: TGCGCCAGCAGCTTGGGGTCCCCAGATACGCAGTATTTT
CDR3aa: CASSLGSPDTQYF
len: 13
abundance: many
v_gene: TRBV5-1
j_gene: TRBJ2-3
d_gene: -

CDR3nt: TGCAGCGTTGAAGGTCCGGGCCTAGGGGGAGAGACCCAGTACTTC
CDR3aa: CSVEGPGLGGETQYF
len: 15
abundance: few
v_gene: TRBV29-1
j_gene: TRBJ2-5
d_gene: -

CDR3nt: TGCGCCAGCAGCTTCGACTACCCATTCCCCTACGAGCAGTACTTC
CDR3aa: CASSFDYPFPYEQYF
len: 15
abundance: -
v_gene: TRBV5-1
j_gene: TRBJ2-7
d_gene: -

CDR3nt: TGTGCCAGCAGCGTACCCGGGGAGCTGTTTTTT
CDR3aa: CASSVPGELFF
len: 11
abundance: many
v_gene: TRBV9
j_gene: TRBJ2-2
d_gene: -